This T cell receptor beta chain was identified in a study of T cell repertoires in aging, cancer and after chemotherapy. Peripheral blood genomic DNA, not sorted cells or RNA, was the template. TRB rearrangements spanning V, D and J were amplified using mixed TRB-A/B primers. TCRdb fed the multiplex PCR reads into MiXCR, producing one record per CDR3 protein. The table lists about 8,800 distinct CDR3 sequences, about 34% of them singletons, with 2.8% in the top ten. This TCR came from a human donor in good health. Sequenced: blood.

The chain's CDR3 is CASTLDRPGSPLHF. The CDR3, as DNA: TGTGCCAGCACCCTAGACAGGCCGGGTTCACCCCTCCACTTT. V is TRBV12-3 or TRBV12-4 and J is TRBJ1-6; D might be TRBD1 (6 bases). The CDR3 contains 14 residues. The V end was cut by 7 bases, the J end by 9 bases, with 16 bases between.